The 8 T cell receptor beta chains below all came from one sample that was sequenced in a study of T cell responses to AZD1222 COVID-19 vaccine. Repertoires were generated with immunoSEQ multiplex PCR, while TCRdb's copy carries only in-frame clones and drops some. The sample consists of 130,000 or so clones, approximately 93% of them appearing once. The sequencing here drew on peripheral blood, taken on day 0 of AZD1222 vaccination. The source is an adult in good health.

V gene TRBV19 combines with J gene TRBJ1-4; D is uncertain. CDR1 is LNHDA and CDR2 is SQIVND in the germline V gene (reference sequence). With 3 bases removed from V and 7 bases from J, the gap between germline ends came to 18 bases. The CDR3 length is 16 residues. The CDR3 sequence: CASSIMAAKEGEKLFF. DNA of the CDR3: TGTGCCAGTAGTATTATGGCGGCCAAGGAGGGTGAAAAACTGTTTTTT.

J is TRBJ2-3 and V is TRBV9; D not resolved. CDR3 size: 13 residues. V dropped 0 bases and J dropped 3 bases, with 5 bases sitting between them. CDR1 is SGDLS, CDR2 YYNGEE, per germline. The CDR3 spells CASSVGPTDTQYF. CDR3 DNA sequence: TGTGCCAGCAGCGTAGGACCGACAGATACGCAGTATTTT.

V and J are TRBV29-1 and TRBJ2-7, with D uncertain. This CDR3 comprises 15 residues. The germline V gene has CDR1 SQVTM and CDR2 ANQGSEA. Trimming left V 1 base short and J 1 base short, with 14 bases between. In nucleotides, the CDR3 is TGCAGCGTTGAAGGGTATCGAAAGGGTTCCTACGAGCAGTACTTC. It specifies CSVEGYRKGSYEQYF.

This clone came up once. This chain links TRBV10-3 with TRBJ1-2; no definite D call. The CDR3 loop spans 24 amino acids. Trimming took off 0 bases at V and 7 bases at J, with 42 bases between the two ends. In germline, CDR1 is ENHRY, CDR2 SYGVKD. CDR3 amino acids: CAISESISRFIPPWEFTAFGGYTF. CDR3 coding DNA: TGTGCCATCAGTGAGTCGATTTCCCGATTTATCCCCCCCTGGGAGTTTACGGCGTTCGGTGGCTACACCTTC.

The chain recombines TRBV3-1 (or the pseudogene TRBV3-2) with TRBJ2-7, with D uncertain. The CDR3 contains 12 residues. In germline, CDR1 is LGHDT, CDR2 YNNKEL (reference sequence). Trimming left V 0 bases short and J 11 bases short, with 11 bases between. Here the CDR3 reads CASSQDVGREYF. The CDR3 bases are TGTGCCAGCAGCCAAGATGTGGGTAGAGAGTACTTC.

This chain joins TRBV5-6 and TRBJ2-7; D is unclear. The length of the CDR3 is 13 residues. With 4 bases removed from V and 4 bases from J, the gap between germline ends came to 12 bases. The V gene's germline CDR1 is SGHDT and CDR2 YYEEEE. CDR3 amino acids: CASSDAIRYEQYF. The CDR3 bases are TGTGCCAGCAGCGACGCCATTAGGTACGAGCAGTACTTC.

This chain joins TRBV3-1 (or the pseudogene TRBV3-2) and TRBJ1-2; 8 nucleotides line up with TRBD1. CDR1 is LGHDT and CDR2 is YNNKEL in the germline V gene (reference sequence). V trimming: 0 bases; J trimming: 6 bases; junction bases outside the gene matches: 3. CDR3 length equals 14 residues. Here the CDR3 DNA reads TGTGCCAGCAGCCAAGAAGCAGGGGGCGATGGCTACACCTTC. As protein: CASSQEAGGDGYTF.

The CDR3 region has the DNA TGTGCCAGCTCACTATCAGGGGTCACCTACGAGCAGTACTTC. It yields the protein CASSLSGVTYEQYF. The chain is built from TRBV18 and TRBJ2-7, with a weak D call TRBD1 (6 bases). The V and J ends lost 4 bases and 2 bases respectively, with 12 bases between them. There are 14 residues in the CDR3. Germline lookup yields CDR1 KGHSH and CDR2 LQKENI.